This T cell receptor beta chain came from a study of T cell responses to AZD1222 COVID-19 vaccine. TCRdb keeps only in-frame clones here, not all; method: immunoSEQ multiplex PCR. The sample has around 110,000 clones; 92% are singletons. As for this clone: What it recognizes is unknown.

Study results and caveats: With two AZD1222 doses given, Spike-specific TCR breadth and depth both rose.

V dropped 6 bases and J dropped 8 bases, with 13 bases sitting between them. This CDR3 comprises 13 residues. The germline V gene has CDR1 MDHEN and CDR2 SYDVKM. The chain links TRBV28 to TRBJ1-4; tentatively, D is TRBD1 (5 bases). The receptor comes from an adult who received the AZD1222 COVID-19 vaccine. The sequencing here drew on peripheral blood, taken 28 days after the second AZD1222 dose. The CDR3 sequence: CASRDRGSEKLFF. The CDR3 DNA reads TGTGCCAGCAGGGATCGGGGGAGCGAAAAACTGTTTTTT.